Below, 26 T cell receptor beta chains from the same sample are listed, as sequenced in a study of pediatric ulcerative colitis. Measured with immunoSEQ multiplex PCR; TCRdb has only the in-frame clones, and not every one. The table lists 65,000 or so clones, about 86% of them singletons, with about 3% in the top ten. Material for sequencing was blood. These receptors all stem from a boy between 10 and 17 years old with severe ulcerative colitis.

V is TRBV27 and J is TRBJ1-2, with TRBD1 as a possible D gene (6 bases). Per the germline V gene, CDR1 is MNHEY and CDR2 is SMNVEV (reference sequence). This CDR3 spans 14 amino acids. V lost 4 bases and J 5 bases, leaving 14 bases between the germline ends. The CDR3 is CASSSNSGTYGYTF. CDR3 coding DNA: TGTGCCAGCAGTTCTAACTCGGGGACATATGGCTACACCTTC.

This clone was recorded a few times. The rearrangement uses TRBV2 and TRBJ2-3; D unclear. Germline V gene lookup returns CDR1 SNHLY and CDR2 FYNNEI. This CDR3 comprises 13 residues. Trimming removed 3 bases from V and 2 bases from J, with 6 bases in between. Here the CDR3 DNA reads TGTGCCAGCAGTGATCACCCCACAGATACGCAGTATTTT. It codes for CASSDHPTDTQYF.

The chain carries TRBV19 and TRBJ2-7; unclear D gene. The ends were cut back, 3 bases at V and 1 base at J, with 13 bases in the middle. There are 15 residues in the CDR3. Germline CDR1 and CDR2: LNHDA and SQIVND (reference sequence). CDR3 protein: CASSINSISSYEQYF. The CDR3 nucleotides are TGTGCCAGTAGTATCAACAGCATATCGTCCTACGAGCAGTACTTC.

The CDR3 sequence is CASSPQGMGGETQYF. The CDR3 DNA follows: TGTGCCAGCAGCCCTCAGGGAATGGGGGGGGAGACCCAGTACTTC. J is TRBJ2-5 and V is TRBV7-2; TRBD2 matches 7 bases. The germline V gene encodes CDR1 SGHTA and CDR2 FQGNSA. This CDR3 has 15 amino acids. Germline trimming cut 5 bases from V and 5 bases from J; bases unmatched to any gene: 11.

The CDR3 protein is CASSPPLAGILFF. The CDR3 region has the DNA TGTGCCAGCTCACCCCCTCTAGCGGGAATTCTGTTCTTC. The chain couples TRBV18 to TRBJ2-1; 9 bases are shared with TRBD2. CDR3 length: 13 residues. Germline CDR1 KGHSH, CDR2 LQKENI. J lost 15 bases, V lost 3 bases, and 9 bases had no gene match. Using reference TRBV18 and TRBJ2-1 for the parts outside the CDR3, the full variable domain is NAGVMQNPRHLVRRRGQEARLRCSPMKGHSHVYWYRQLPEEGLKFMVYLQKENIIDESGMPKERFSAEFPKEGPSILRIQQVVRGDSAAYFCASSPPLAGILFFGPGTRLTVL.

The rearrangement uses TRBV5-1 and TRBJ1-1; D gene uncertain. The CDR3 has 17 residues. The V end was cut by 0 bases, the J end by 1 base, with 16 bases between. Germline values: CDR1 SGHRS, CDR2 YFSETQ. The CDR3, as DNA: TGCGCCAGCAGCTTGGGGTCGAGCGGACGGCGGAACACTGAAGCTTTCTTT. Encoded protein: CASSLGSSGRRNTEAFF.

This chain joins TRBV13 and TRBJ2-1; the D gene is possibly TRBD2 (5 bases). The CDR3 consists of 15 residues. Germline CDR1 PRHDT, CDR2 FYEKMQ (reference sequence). Between the trimmed V and J ends, which lost 2 bases and 1 base, there was a span of 9 bases. The CDR3, as DNA: TGTGCCAGCAGCTTACGGACTGGTTCCTACAATGAGCAGTTCTTC. Its translation: CASSLRTGSYNEQFF.

The rearrangement uses TRBV7-2 and TRBJ1-2, with 9 bases lining up with TRBD1. V lost 5 bases and J lost 6; bases outside the gene matches: 10. This CDR3 is built from 15 residues. The germline V gene has CDR1 SGHTA and CDR2 FQGNSA. The DNA of the CDR3 is TGTGCCAGCAGCCTTCAGGGACAGGGATTGGATGGCTACACCTTC. It encodes CASSLQGQGLDGYTF.

In DNA, the CDR3 is TGTGCCAGCAGTGAAAGGTTGGGGGTTATCAACAATGAGCAGTTCTTC. It yields the protein CASSERLGVINNEQFF. The chain couples TRBV2 to TRBJ2-1; D may match TRBD1 or TRBD2 (5 bases each). Germline V gives CDR1 SNHLY, CDR2 FYNNEI. The CDR3 spans 16 residues. V shed 2 bases and J shed 5 bases, with 16 bases lying between them.

The chain combines TRBV10-3 with TRBJ2-5, with TRBD1 matching 10 bases. V lost 3 bases and J lost 5; bases outside the gene matches: 3. In germline, CDR1 is ENHRY, CDR2 SYGVKD. The CDR3 is 14 residues long. CDR3 DNA sequence: TGTGCCATCAGTGAACCGGGACAGGGGGAGACCCAGTACTTC. As protein: CAISEPGQGETQYF.

The chain is built from TRBV30 and TRBJ2-1; tentatively, D is TRBD1 or TRBD2 (6 bases each). Germline lookup yields CDR1 GTSNPN and CDR2 SVGIG (reference sequence). This CDR3 is 15 amino acids long. V was trimmed by 3 bases and J by 8 bases, leaving 20 bases between them. The CDR3 is CAWRGGTSAGDEQFF. Here the CDR3 DNA reads TGTGCCTGGAGGGGCGGGACAAGTGCGGGCGATGAGCAGTTCTTC.

This rearrangement joins TRBV10-2 to TRBJ2-3; D remains unclear. Between the trimmed V and J ends, which lost 2 bases and 0 bases, there was a span of 6 bases. Germline lookup yields CDR1 WSHSY and CDR2 SAAADI. The CDR3 has 14 residues. CDR3 in DNA: TGCGCCAGCAGTGAGACGGTTAGCACAGATACGCAGTATTTT. This encodes CASSETVSTDTQYF.

The CDR3 nucleotides read TGTGCCAGCAGCTTAGCCCCGGGAGGGCCCTACGAGCAGTACTTC. It specifies CASSLAPGGPYEQYF. The rearrangement uses TRBV7-2 and TRBJ2-7, with 8 bases matching TRBD2. The CDR3 extends over 15 amino acids. Germline trimming cut 0 bases from V and 2 bases from J; bases unmatched to any gene: 3. Germline loops: CDR1 SGHTA, CDR2 FQGNSA.

The V and J genes are TRBV27 and TRBJ2-3; no definite D call. CDR1 MNHEY and CDR2 SMNVEV come from the germline V gene (reference sequence). V was cut by 2 bases and J by 2 bases, with 8 bases left in between. CDR3 length: 14 amino acids. The CDR3 loop reads CASSLGQLTDTQYF. DNA of the CDR3: TGTGCCAGCAGTTTAGGGCAGCTCACAGATACGCAGTATTTT.

This clone showed up just once. V gene TRBV9 combines with J gene TRBJ1-1; the D is unclear. The CDR3 consists of 12 residues. The germline V gene encodes CDR1 SGDLS and CDR2 YYNGEE. Trimming removed 0 bases at V and 6 bases at J, with 6 bases between. DNA for the CDR3: TGTGCCAGCAGCGTAGCGTCGGCTGAAGCTTTCTTT. Translation: CASSVASAEAFF.

This clone was observed a single time. This rearrangement joins TRBV13 to TRBJ1-1, with 8 bases aligning to TRBD1. V was pared by 5 bases and J by 1 base, with 0 bases of the junction left unmatched. The CDR3 contains 13 residues. Looked up from germline, CDR1 is PRHDT and CDR2 is FYEKMQ (reference sequence). The CDR3 coding sequence is TGTGCCAGCAGCGGACAGGGGAACACTGAAGCTTTCTTT. Translated, it gives CASSGQGNTEAFF.

This clone was seen only a few times. The rearrangement uses TRBV14 and TRBJ2-7, with TRBD1 identical over 7 bases. Germline V gene lookup returns CDR1 SGHDN and CDR2 FVKESK. There are 14 residues in the CDR3. The V segment lost 1 base and the J segment 1 base; nucleotides outside the gene matches: 1. The CDR3 DNA reads TGTGCCAGCAGCCAAGTGGGACAGTCCTACGAGCAGTACTTC. This gives the protein CASSQVGQSYEQYF.

V gene TRBV5-1 combines with J gene TRBJ2-3, with D possibly matching TRBD2 (6 bases). CDR3 length equals 13 residues. Germline CDR1 SGHRS, CDR2 YFSETQ. V was shortened by 4 bases and J by 5 bases, with 11 bases between the two germline ends. CDR3 sequence: CASSPGTLDTQYF. The DNA for the CDR3 is TGCGCCAGCAGCCCGGGGACTCTAGATACGCAGTATTTT.

The V and J genes are TRBV18 and TRBJ2-1; perhaps D is TRBD1 or TRBD2 (5 bases each). Deletions cut 1 base from V and 7 bases from J, with 14 bases between. The CDR3 is 15 residues long. Germline V gives CDR1 KGHSH, CDR2 LQKENI. CDR3 residues: CASSPLPLRENEQFF. For the CDR3, the DNA is TGTGCCAGCTCACCACTCCCACTCAGGGAGAATGAGCAGTTCTTC.

J is TRBJ1-5 and V is TRBV19; no reliable D call. The CDR3 runs 15 residues. The germline V gene encodes CDR1 LNHDA and CDR2 SQIVND (reference sequence). Between the trimmed V and J ends, which lost 2 bases and 2 bases, there was a span of 10 bases. CDR3 nucleotides: TGTGCCAGTAGTATACAAGGGATGGGCAATCAGCCCCAGCATTTT. Its translation is CASSIQGMGNQPQHF. Drawing the rest from reference TRBV19 and TRBJ1-5, the complete variable domain is DGGITQSPKYLFRKEGQNVTLSCEQNLNHDAMYWYRQDPGQGLRLIYYSQIVNDFQKGDIAEGYSVSREKKESFPLTVTSAQKNPTAFYLCASSIQGMGNQPQHFGDGTRLSIL.

This sequence joins TRBV27 and TRBJ2-3; TRBD2 matches at 9 bases. The ends lost 4 bases at V and 4 bases at J; junction bases unmatched: 6. The CDR3 is 15 amino acids. Germline-derived CDR1 and CDR2 are MNHEY and SMNVEV (reference sequence). Here the CDR3 reads CASSSIAGDPDTQYF. The CDR3 DNA reads as TGTGCCAGCAGTTCGATAGCGGGAGACCCAGATACGCAGTATTTT.

The rearrangement joins TRBV6-1 to TRBJ2-1; D not resolved. Germline CDR1 and CDR2: MNHNS and SASEGT. CDR3 length equals 16 residues. With 2 bases removed from V and 0 bases from J, the gap between germline ends came to 11 bases. CDR3 nucleotide sequence: TGTGCCAGCAGTGAACTCGGATTGAGCTCCTACAATGAGCAGTTCTTC. This encodes CASSELGLSSYNEQFF.

This clone was seen only once. This chain connects TRBV15 to TRBJ2-2; a possible D gene is TRBD1 (6 bases). Looked up from germline, CDR1 is LNHNV and CDR2 is YYDKDF (reference sequence). The CDR3 consists of 20 residues. Trimming took 2 bases from V and 0 from J, leaving 22 bases between them. The CDR3 DNA follows: TGTGCCACCAGCAGACGCCAACAGGGAAAACCACTAACGAACACCGGGGAGCTGTTTTTT. Protein product: CATSRRQQGKPLTNTGELFF. Full variable domain (missing parts from reference TRBV15 and TRBJ2-2): DAMVIQNPRYQVTQFGKPVTLSCSQTLNHNVMYWYQQKSSQAPKLLFHYYDKDFNNEADTPDNFQSRRPNTSFCFLDIRSPGLGDTAMYLCATSRRQQGKPLTNTGELFFGEGSRLTVL.

The genes are TRBV6-1 and TRBJ2-1; D is ambiguous. Germline V CDR1 and CDR2: MNHNS, SASEGT. The V end was cut by 0 bases, the J end by 7 bases, with 13 bases between. The CDR3 consists of 15 residues. The CDR3 DNA reads as TGTGCCAGCAGTGAAGCGAACTTATACGGGAATGAGCAGTTCTTC. Protein product: CASSEANLYGNEQFF.

This clone is labeled as medium-sized. The chain recombines TRBV6-6 with TRBJ2-3; no reliable D call. CDR1 and CDR2 (germline): MNHNY, SVGAGI (reference sequence). The length of the CDR3 is 14 residues. Trimming left V 4 bases short and J 5 bases short, with 13 bases between. The CDR3 DNA reads as TGTGCCAGCAGTTTCGAGCCCGAAGGAGATACGCAGTATTTT. It is translated as CASSFEPEGDTQYF.

V usage is TRBV13 and J usage is TRBJ1-1; TRBD1 matches at 7 bases. CDR3 size: 15 residues. Germline V gene sequence: CDR1 PRHDT, CDR2 FYEKMQ (reference sequence). Trimming cost V 2 bases and J 1 base; bases outside gene matches: 4. The CDR3 reads CASSLPGGRNTEAFF. CDR3 DNA sequence: TGTGCCAGCAGCTTACCAGGGGGGCGGAACACTGAAGCTTTCTTT.